These 30 T cell receptor beta chains share one sample of origin, sequenced in a study of blood T cell repertoires in COVID-19. Method: immunoSEQ multiplex PCR; TCRdb's copy keeps in-frame clones and lacks some. Among fewer than 90,000 clones listed, approximately 73% were seen once. Sequenced material: peripheral blood. These receptors were taken from a man aged 55 to 70 with COVID-19, enrolled during active disease.

In this sample, this clone turned up a few times. The V and J genes are TRBV10-1 and TRBJ1-2; no clear D gene. With 0 bases removed from V and 4 bases from J, the gap between germline ends came to 6 bases. CDR1 and CDR2 from the germline V gene are WNHNN and SYGVQD (reference sequence). The CDR3 consists of 13 residues. As DNA, the CDR3 is TGCGCCAGCAGTGAGTCGACTCTCTATGGCTACACCTTC. Protein sequence: CASSESTLYGYTF.

This clone was detected only once. V usage is TRBV11-3 and J usage is TRBJ2-1; D not resolved. The CDR3 length is 15 residues. Trimming left V 3 bases short and J 0 bases short, with 9 bases between. The germline CDR1 and CDR2 sequences are SGHNT and YENEEA. The CDR3 DNA reads TGTGCCAGCAGCTTCCGACAAAGCTCCTACAATGAGCAGTTCTTC. Amino acid sequence: CASSFRQSSYNEQFF.

This clone occurred once. The rearrangement links TRBV5-1 to TRBJ2-1; weak D call: TRBD1 (6 bases). The CDR3 covers 16 residues. The germline V gene has CDR1 SGHRS and CDR2 YFSETQ. V was cut by 0 bases and J by 0 bases, with 10 bases left in between. The CDR3 region is CASSLVPDSSYNEQFF. As DNA, the CDR3 is TGCGCCAGCAGCTTGGTGCCGGACAGCTCCTACAATGAGCAGTTCTTC. Based on the CDR3 plus reference TRBV5-1 and TRBJ2-1, the full variable domain is KAGVTQTPRYLIKTRGQQVTLSCSPISGHRSVSWYQQTPGQGLQFLFEYFSETQRNKGNFPGRFSGRQFSNSRSEMNVSTLELGDSALYLCASSLVPDSSYNEQFFGPGTRLTVL.

The V and J genes are TRBV5-6 and TRBJ2-3; 7 nucleotides align to TRBD1. This CDR3 is 15 amino acids long. Germline loops: CDR1 SGHDT, CDR2 YYEEEE. V shed 5 bases, J shed 4 bases, and the junction held 10 bases outside the gene matches. The CDR3 protein is CASRLPGTVPDTQYF. In nucleotides, the CDR3 is TGTGCCAGCAGACTTCCCGGGACAGTTCCAGATACGCAGTATTTT.

The rearrangement uses TRBV7-2 and TRBJ1-2, with D hard to call. Deletions cut 3 bases from V and 1 base from J, with 6 bases between. The CDR3 loop spans 13 amino acids. The germline CDR1 and CDR2 sequences are SGHTA and FQGNSA. The CDR3, as DNA: TGTGCCAGCAGCTTTTCCCGTAACTATGGCTACACCTTC. This encodes CASSFSRNYGYTF.

The V gene is TRBV7-3, the J gene TRBJ2-3, with 11 bases aligning to TRBD2. J was trimmed by 6 bases and V by 2 bases; bases with no gene match: 4. The length of the CDR3 is 15 residues. From germline, CDR1 is SGHTA and CDR2 FQGTGA. The CDR3 sequence is CASSLPLAGVDTQYF. Here the CDR3 DNA reads TGTGCCAGCAGCTTACCACTAGCGGGGGTTGATACGCAGTATTTT.

In its sample, this clone was seen many times. The rearrangement links TRBV12-3 or TRBV12-4 to TRBJ1-1; TRBD1 might be the D (5 bases). V lost 7 bases to trimming and J lost 5 bases, with 11 bases between them. The CDR3 length is 12 residues. The CDR3 DNA sequence: TGTGCCAGCACCGACGGGGGGACTGAAGCTTTCTTT. Its translation: CASTDGGTEAFF.

This rearrangement joins TRBV30 to TRBJ1-1, with D perhaps TRBD1 (5 bases). Between the trimmed V and J ends, which lost 5 bases and 0 bases, there was a span of 13 bases. Germline V gene sequence: CDR1 GTSNPN, CDR2 SVGIG (reference sequence). The CDR3 has 14 amino acids. This CDR3 is CAWASWGMNTEAFF. In nucleotides, the CDR3 is TGTGCCTGGGCGAGTTGGGGCATGAACACTGAAGCTTTCTTT.

The V and J genes are TRBV7-9 and TRBJ2-3; D not resolved. Trimming took 8 bases from V and 4 from J, leaving 10 bases between them. CDR1 is SEHNR and CDR2 is FQNEAQ in the germline V gene (reference sequence). CDR3 length equals 12 residues. The CDR3, as DNA: TGTGCCAGCTTCCGGTTTTCAGATACGCAGTATTTT. It is translated as CASFRFSDTQYF.

V is TRBV11-3 and J is TRBJ2-7; 7 nucleotides agree with TRBD1. The junction had 2 bases not matched to a gene; V was cut back by 5 bases and J by 1 base. Germline V gives CDR1 SGHNT, CDR2 YENEEA. The CDR3 consists of 13 residues. In DNA, the CDR3 is TGTGCCAGCAGCCGGGGACAGTCCTACGAGCAGTACTTC. Its protein is CASSRGQSYEQYF.

Here the CDR3 DNA reads TGTGCCAGCAGAACCGGGAGGAATTACGAGCAGTACTTC. Its protein is CASRTGRNYEQYF. The chain employs TRBV6-5 and TRBJ2-7; 7 positions agree with TRBD2. The V segment lost 6 bases and the J segment 4 bases; nucleotides outside the gene matches: 6. CDR3 length equals 13 residues. CDR1 and CDR2 (germline): MNHEY, SVGAGI.

There are a few counts of this clone. The V and J genes are TRBV5-1 and TRBJ1-2; 8 bases fit TRBD1. The ends lost 4 bases at V and 7 bases at J; junction bases unmatched: 3. This CDR3 region has 12 residues. Germline-derived CDR1 and CDR2 are SGHRS and YFSETQ. The CDR3 DNA reads TGCGCCAGCAGCGCGGACAGGGCTGGCTACACCTTC. This sequence encodes CASSADRAGYTF.

The rearrangement links TRBV27 to TRBJ1-5; D gene ambiguous. V was cut by 4 bases and J by 6 bases, with 7 bases left in between. The CDR3 runs to 12 residues. CDR1 is MNHEY and CDR2 is SMNVEV in the germline V gene (reference sequence). Written as DNA, the CDR3 is TGTGCCAGCAGTTCCCACGGTCAGCCCCAGCATTTT. Its protein product is CASSSHGQPQHF.

This chain connects TRBV11-2 to TRBJ2-7, with no clear D. The CDR3 covers 14 residues. Trimming took 6 bases from V and 0 from J, leaving 12 bases between them. Germline lookup yields CDR1 SGHAT and CDR2 FQNNGV. CDR3 DNA sequence: TGTGCCAGCAGTCGTGATCTCAGCTCCTACGAGCAGTACTTC. Encoded protein: CASSRDLSSYEQYF.

This chain links TRBV7-3 with TRBJ2-1; 9 bases line up with TRBD2. Trimming at V came to 3 bases and at J to 7 bases, leaving 4 bases not matched to a gene. The CDR3 loop spans 14 amino acids. Germline CDR1 reads SGHTA; CDR2 reads FQGTGA. The CDR3 here is CASSLSSGKNEQFF. CDR3 nucleotide sequence: TGTGCCAGCAGCTTGTCTAGCGGGAAAAATGAGCAGTTCTTC.

The rearrangement links TRBV5-1 to TRBJ2-1; TRBD1 agrees at 9 bases. CDR1 and CDR2 from the germline V gene are SGHRS and YFSETQ. This CDR3 is built from 15 residues. J was trimmed by 4 bases and V by 3 bases; bases with no gene match: 5. For the CDR3, the DNA is TGCGCCAGCAGCTGGACAGGGGCGAGATACAATGAGCAGTTCTTC. Amino acid sequence: CASSWTGARYNEQFF.

The CDR3 DNA reads TGTGCCTGGAGTGTACGGGACAGGGGAACCTACGAGCAGTACTTC. It is translated as CAWSVRDRGTYEQYF. The chain uses TRBV30 and TRBJ2-7; 10 bases match TRBD1. The CDR3 is 15 amino acids. With 0 bases clipped from V and 2 bases from J, the junction kept 4 bases outside the gene matches. CDR1 is GTSNPN, CDR2 SVGIG, per germline (reference sequence).

The J gene is TRBJ2-7, the V gene TRBV27, with a possible D match to TRBD2 (6 bases). V lost 3 bases and J lost 3, with 12 bases in between. The CDR3 is 14 residues long. Germline values: CDR1 MNHEY, CDR2 SMNVEV (reference sequence). CDR3 sequence reads: CASSLREGVYEQYF. For the CDR3, the DNA is TGTGCCAGCAGTTTGCGGGAAGGAGTCTACGAGCAGTACTTC.

The gene calls are TRBV5-1 and TRBJ2-7; 8 bases line up with TRBD2. J was trimmed by 2 bases and V by 7 bases; bases with no gene match: 11. Germline CDR1 is SGHRS and CDR2 is YFSETQ. This CDR3 region has 15 residues. Written as DNA, the CDR3 is TGCGCCAGCCGCCTTCAGCGGGGGCCTACCTACGAGCAGTACTTC. As protein: CASRLQRGPTYEQYF.

The chain combines TRBV24-1 with TRBJ1-2; 8 nucleotides match TRBD1. This CDR3 has 15 amino acids. Unmatched junction bases numbered 7, after V lost 3 bases and J lost 5 bases. Germline CDR1 reads KGHDR; CDR2 reads SFDVKD. CDR3 DNA: TGTGCCACCAGTGATCCGGGACAGGAGGATTATGGCTACACCTTC. This sequence encodes CATSDPGQEDYGYTF.

The chain employs TRBV5-6 and TRBJ2-7; no clear D gene. The CDR3 contains 15 residues. Trimming pared 1 base from V and 3 bases from J, leaving 14 bases between. Germline assignment: CDR1 SGHDT and CDR2 YYEEEE. The CDR3 DNA reads as TGTGCCAGCAGCTTGCGGATGACACCCCACTACGAGCAGTACTTC. Translation gives CASSLRMTPHYEQYF. Variable domain in full (rest from reference TRBV5-6 and TRBJ2-7): DAGVTQSPTHLIKTRGQQVTLRCSPKSGHDTVSWYQQALGQGPQFIFQYYEEEERQRGNFPDRFSGHQFPNYSSELNVNALLLGDSALYLCASSLRMTPHYEQYFGPGTRLTVT.

This clone occurred a few times. This chain uses TRBV10-2 with TRBJ2-5, with 8 nucleotides matching TRBD1. Germline loops: CDR1 WSHSY, CDR2 SAAADI. Germline trimming cut 6 bases from V and 4 bases from J; bases unmatched to any gene: 4. The CDR3 is 13 amino acids. The DNA for the CDR3 is TGCGCCAGCAGAAGAGGACAGGGAGAGACCCAGTACTTC. This codes for CASRRGQGETQYF.

V and J are TRBV12-3 or TRBV12-4 and TRBJ2-7, with 8 bases identical to TRBD1. V shed 6 bases, J shed 2 bases, and the junction held 3 bases outside the gene matches. The CDR3 extends over 13 amino acids. CDR3 amino acids: CASRQGETYEQYF. CDR3 DNA: TGTGCCAGCAGACAGGGGGAGACCTACGAGCAGTACTTC.

V is TRBV29-1 and J is TRBJ2-1, with D possibly TRBD2 on 5 matching bases. Per germline, CDR1 SQVTM and CDR2 ANQGSEA. This CDR3 is built from 13 residues. V lost 3 bases and J 4 bases, leaving 10 bases between the germline ends. In nucleotides, the CDR3 is TGCAGCGTTGACGAGGGTCCGTACAATGAGCAGTTCTTC. It is translated as CSVDEGPYNEQFF.

DNA of the CDR3: TGCGCCAGCAGCCGACAGGGGACTAGCGGAGCCATTAATGAGCAGTTCTTC. It specifies CASSRQGTSGAINEQFF. The chain combines TRBV5-1 with TRBJ2-1; 11 bases line up with TRBD2. This CDR3 has 17 amino acids. Unmatched junction bases numbered 13, after V lost 4 bases and J lost 7 bases. CDR1 is SGHRS and CDR2 is YFSETQ in the germline V gene.

The chain has TRBV6-6 and TRBJ1-1; 8 bases align to TRBD1. The V gene end was trimmed by 6 bases and the J gene end by 7 bases; junction bases not matched to a gene: 7. Germline CDR1 MNHNY, CDR2 SVGAGI (reference sequence). The CDR3 covers 13 residues. The CDR3 loop reads CASRAAGGFEAFF. The DNA for the CDR3 is TGTGCCAGCAGAGCGGCAGGGGGCTTTGAAGCTTTCTTT.

The chain uses TRBV7-3 and TRBJ1-1, with D uncertain. The CDR3 extends over 16 amino acids. V lost 2 bases and J 5 bases, leaving 18 bases between the germline ends. Germline V gene sequence: CDR1 SGHTA, CDR2 FQGTGA. CDR3 nucleotides: TGTGCCAGCAGCTTAGACGGAACCACCGCGGGAACTGAAGCTTTCTTT. Residues: CASSLDGTTAGTEAFF.

This clone is a singleton in its sample. The chain is built from TRBV11-3 and TRBJ2-2; tentatively, D is TRBD1 (6 bases). The germline CDR1 and CDR2 sequences are SGHNT and YENEEA. The ends were cut back, 5 bases at V and 0 bases at J, with 16 bases in the middle. This CDR3 is 17 amino acids long. The CDR3 here is CASSRRRGSTNTGELFF. The CDR3 DNA is TGTGCCAGCAGCCGCCGAAGGGGGTCTACGAACACCGGGGAGCTGTTTTTT.

V usage is TRBV5-5 and J usage is TRBJ2-5, with a possible D match to TRBD2 (6 bases). Trimming cost V 4 bases and J 5 bases, with 9 bases left between them. CDR1 SGHKS and CDR2 YYEKEE come from the germline V gene (reference sequence). This CDR3 has 12 residues. The CDR3 region is CASSRDSETQYF. In DNA form, the CDR3 reads TGTGCCAGCAGCCGGGACTCGGAGACCCAGTACTTC. Combining the CDR3 with reference TRBV5-5 and TRBJ2-5 gives the whole variable domain DAGVTQSPTHLIKTRGQQVTLRCSPISGHKSVSWYQQVLGQGPQFIFQYYEKEERGRGNFPDRFSARQFPNYSSELNVNALLLGDSALYLCASSRDSETQYFGPGTRLLVL.

This sequence joins TRBV6-1 and TRBJ1-5; D not certain. Trimming left V 3 bases short and J 4 bases short, with 10 bases between. CDR1 and CDR2 (germline): MNHNS, SASEGT. The CDR3 runs to 14 residues. The chain's CDR3 is CASSEGLRNQPQHF. DNA for the CDR3: TGTGCCAGCAGTGAGGGTTTGAGGAATCAGCCCCAGCATTTT.